This T cell receptor beta chain was obtained from a study of CD8+ T cells in alopecia areata. Background on the study: Severity was scored as percentage of affected scalp area in treated patients.

Regarding treatment: oral pan-JAK inhibitor, 5-10 mg twice daily. CDR3 size: 15 residues. The germline CDR1 and CDR2 sequences are LNHDA and SQIVND (reference sequence). V was shortened by 3 bases and J by 8 bases, with 18 bases between the two germline ends. This clone was seen a handful of times. Sequencing templates came from extracted RNA that was reverse transcribed into cDNA. Data came from immunoSEQ multiplex PCR; TCRdb stores just in-frame clones and leaves some out. This table holds fewer than 250,000 clones, less than 50% found once. This sequence joins TRBV19 and TRBJ2-3, with a weak D call TRBD2 (7 bases). Sample: CD4+ T cells sorted from blood, taken at approximately week 36, from a patient treated with tofacitinib. This TCR was recovered from a human donor with alopecia areata. The CDR3 here is CASSMETGTKGTQYF. The CDR3 bases are TGTGCCAGTAGTATGGAAACAGGGACTAAGGGTACGCAGTATTTT.